These 15 T cell receptor beta chains share one sample of origin, sequenced in a study of monozygotic twins with inflammatory bowel disease. TCRdb processed the 5' RACE reads again and assigns one entry to each CDR3 protein, with no DNA. The table lists 200,000 to 250,000 distinct CDR3 sequences. Material for sequencing was blood. The source is a human donor with ulcerative colitis or Crohn's disease, or a healthy co-twin of an affected twin (not recorded which).

This chain uses TRBV29-1 with TRBJ1-6; TCRdb gives TRBD1 as the D gene, but with no DNA this cannot be confirmed. The CDR3 has 13 amino acids. Germline assignment: CDR1 SQVTM and CDR2 ANQGSEA. CDR3 region: CSVGQGYNSPLHF.

The rearrangement joins TRBV20-1 to TRBJ1-1. Germline CDR1 and CDR2: DFQATT and SNEGSKA (reference sequence). CDR3 length: 12 residues. CDR3 residues: CSARPQQIEAFF.

The chain couples TRBV5-1 to TRBJ2-5; the D call from TCRdb, TRBD1, cannot be confirmed without DNA. This CDR3 region has 12 residues. The germline V gene encodes CDR1 SGHRS and CDR2 YFSETQ. The CDR3: CASSSQGETQYF.

This chain's CDR3 is CASRWDRGATEAFF. V and J are TRBV6-1 and TRBJ1-1; the D call of TRBD1 rests on TCRdb alone, since no DNA is present to check it. Germline V gene data show CDR1 as MNHNS and CDR2 as SASEGT. This CDR3 has 14 amino acids.

This chain uses TRBV20-1 with TRBJ2-7; TCRdb names TRBD1, which stays unverified in the absence of DNA. Looked up from germline, CDR1 is DFQATT and CDR2 is SNEGSKA (reference sequence). CDR3 size: 13 residues. This CDR3 reads CSANTQQGSEQYF.

CDR3: CSVDGAQETQYF. The rearrangement links TRBV29-1 to TRBJ2-5; TCRdb calls TRBD1, which cannot be checked without DNA. The CDR3 has 12 residues. Germline V CDR1 and CDR2: SQVTM, ANQGSEA.

The V call is TRBV29-1, the J call TRBJ1-1; TCRdb's assignment of TRBD1 cannot be checked, as there is no DNA. The CDR3 has 14 residues. Germline lookup yields CDR1 SQVTM and CDR2 ANQGSEA. The CDR3 sequence: CSVWRRGVNTEAFF.

The rearrangement joins TRBV4-1 to TRBJ2-1; absent DNA, TCRdb's TRBD2 call cannot be checked. CDR1 is MGHRA, CDR2 YSYEKL, per germline. This CDR3 contains 15 residues. The CDR3 is CASSQRAGGPPEQFF.

V gene TRBV12-3 or TRBV12-4 combines with J gene TRBJ2-1. CDR3 length: 14 amino acids. CDR3 residues: CASSLRTFYNEQFF.

The chain uses TRBV27 and TRBJ1-5; the D gene TCRdb calls, TRBD1, cannot be checked with no DNA. This CDR3 contains 16 residues. CDR1 is MNHEY, CDR2 SMNVEV, per germline (reference sequence). The chain's CDR3 is CASSPTTGSWPQPQHF.

J is TRBJ1-6 and V is TRBV7-2; TCRdb outputs TRBD1, but without DNA this stays unchecked. The V gene's germline CDR1 is SGHTA and CDR2 FQGNSA. The CDR3 loop spans 15 amino acids. The CDR3: CASSLVRGANSPLHF.

The V and J genes are TRBV7-2 and TRBJ1-4; without DNA, the TCRdb call of TRBD1 cannot be checked. Germline V CDR1 and CDR2: SGHTA, FQGNSA. CDR3 length: 17 amino acids. The CDR3 protein is CASSSRGRSFPNEKLFF. Full variable domain (remainder filled in from reference TRBV7-2 and TRBJ1-4): GAGVSQSPSNKVTEKGKDVELRCDPISGHTALYWYRQSLGQGLEFLIYFQGNSAPDKSGLPSDRFSAERTGGSVSTLTIQRTQQEDSAVYLCASSSRGRSFPNEKLFFGSGTQLSVL.

The V gene is TRBV7-3, the J gene TRBJ2-2. This CDR3 has 14 residues. From germline, CDR1 is SGHTA and CDR2 FQGTGA. The CDR3 here is CASSLTPDSGELFF.

The chain employs TRBV5-8 and TRBJ1-5; the D gene TCRdb calls, TRBD1, cannot be checked with no DNA. Germline V lookup: CDR1 SGHTS, CDR2 YDEGEE. The CDR3 extends over 15 amino acids. The CDR3 loop reads CASSGGQGVNQPQHF. The full variable domain, completed using reference TRBV5-8 and TRBJ1-5, is EAGVTQSPTHLIKTRGQQATLRCSPISGHTSVYWYQQALGLGLQFLLWYDEGEERNRGNFPPRFSGRQFPNYSSELNVNALELEDSALYLCASSGGQGVNQPQHFGDGTRLSIL.

J is TRBJ1-3 and V is TRBV5-6; there is no DNA to check the TCRdb D call of TRBD1. The V gene's germline CDR1 is SGHDT and CDR2 YYEEEE. This CDR3 is 14 amino acids long. Here the CDR3 reads CASTRQGTGNTIYF.